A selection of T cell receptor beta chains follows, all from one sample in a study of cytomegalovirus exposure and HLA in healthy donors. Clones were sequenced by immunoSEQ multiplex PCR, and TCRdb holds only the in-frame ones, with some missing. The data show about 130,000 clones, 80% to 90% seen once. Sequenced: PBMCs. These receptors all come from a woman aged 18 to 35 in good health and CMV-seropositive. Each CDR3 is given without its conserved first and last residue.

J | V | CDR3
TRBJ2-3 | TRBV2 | ASSLAGARDTQY
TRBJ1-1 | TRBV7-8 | ASSSIRRQGSSMAF
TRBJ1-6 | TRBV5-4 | ASSGQGSHSPLH
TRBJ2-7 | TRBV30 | AWSEQPTYEQY
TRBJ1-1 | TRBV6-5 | ASSYSSGQRSEAF
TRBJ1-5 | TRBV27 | ASSRRTGPNQPQH
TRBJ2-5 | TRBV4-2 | ASSQDPAGSQETQY
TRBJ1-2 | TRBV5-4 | ASSLNSWNYGYT
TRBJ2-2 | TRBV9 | ASSGGTGKARPNTGELF
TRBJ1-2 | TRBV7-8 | ASSPTTGLSGYT
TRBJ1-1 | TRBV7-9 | ASSPTAGQGFTEAF
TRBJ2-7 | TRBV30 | AWSSRQVEDEQY
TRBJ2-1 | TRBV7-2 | ASLPGGSYNEQF
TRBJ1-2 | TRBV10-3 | AISESVPGQGARGYT
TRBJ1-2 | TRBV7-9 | ASSVGTGGNGYT
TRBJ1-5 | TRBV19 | ASSIDGQGWDQPQH
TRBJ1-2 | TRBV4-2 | ASSQRTGFGYT
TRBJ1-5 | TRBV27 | ASSLGQGSNQPQH
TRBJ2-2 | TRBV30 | AWGRGRVTGELF
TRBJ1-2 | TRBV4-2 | ASSQEVTTGMYGYT
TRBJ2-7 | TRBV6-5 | ASSYSSQGYEQY
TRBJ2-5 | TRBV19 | ASSILSGDIQETQY
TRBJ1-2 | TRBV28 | ASRKYPREGGYT